Listed below are T cell receptor beta chains from one sample, sequenced in a study of T cell clonotyping in hematopoietic cell transplantation. Profiled with immunoSEQ multiplex PCR; TCRdb holds only in-frame clones, not every one. This table holds more than 65,000 clones, around 94% found once. Material: peripheral blood mononuclear cells. The receptor source for this set is a man aged 50-59 years in good health. Some clones in this sample may be carry-over from other donors' samples. Both conserved end residues are part of each CDR3. Fields, in order: clone size, V gene, D gene, J gene, CDR3 protein, CDR3 DNA. A D gene is named only where the DNA matches it firmly. Clone size appears in some rows only: once, few, many, or a class for an expanded clone.

NA	TRBV5-6	NA	TRBJ2-3	CASSLGEADTQYF	TGTGCCAGCAGCTTGGGGGAGGCAGATACGCAGTATTTT
NA	TRBV7-9	NA	TRBJ2-1	CASSFGGNNEQFF	TGTGCCAGCAGTTTTGGAGGAAACAATGAGCAGTTCTTC
NA	TRBV2	NA	TRBJ2-3	CASSDRGGTDTQYF	TGTGCCAGCAGTGACAGGGGAGGTACAGATACGCAGTATTTT
NA	TRBV6-1	NA	TRBJ2-3	CASSDGLSTDTQYF	TGTGCCAGCAGTGACGGACTTAGCACAGATACGCAGTATTTT
NA	TRBV28	TRBD1	TRBJ1-1	CASSPRGQPNTEAFF	TGTGCCAGCAGTCCCCGGGGACAGCCGAACACTGAAGCTTTCTTT
few	TRBV27	NA	TRBJ2-1	CASSSIGREQFF	TGTGCCAGCAGTTCCATAGGGCGCGAGCAGTTCTTC
NA	TRBV10-3	NA	TRBJ1-2	CAISENQNYGYTF	TGTGCCATCAGTGAAAATCAGAACTATGGCTACACCTTC
NA	TRBV9	TRBD2	TRBJ2-7	CASSAHLAGAREQYF	TGTGCCAGCAGCGCCCACCTAGCGGGAGCGCGGGAGCAGTACTTC
NA	TRBV7-9	NA	TRBJ2-3	CASSKDGPDTQYF	TGTGCCAGCAGCAAGGACGGTCCAGATACGCAGTATTTT
NA	TRBV5-1	NA	TRBJ1-1	CASTHPVANTEAFF	TGCGCCAGCACCCACCCAGTAGCGAACACTGAAGCTTTCTTT
NA	TRBV19	NA	TRBJ1-1	CASTVGTPNTEAFF	TGTGCCAGTACCGTCGGGACACCGAACACTGAAGCTTTCTTT
NA	TRBV7-2	TRBD2	TRBJ2-5	CASSSRLAGVMETQYF	TGTGCCAGCAGCTCCCGGCTAGCGGGAGTAATGGAGACCCAGTACTTC
NA	TRBV10-1	NA	TRBJ2-3	CAPRLGVVDTQYF	TGCGCCCCTAGGTTGGGGGTGGTAGATACGCAGTATTTT
NA	TRBV4-1	NA	TRBJ2-2	CASSQSWANTGELFF	TGCGCCAGCAGCCAAAGCTGGGCGAACACCGGGGAGCTGTTTTTT
NA	TRBV7-2	NA	TRBJ1-1	CASSFIRATEAFF	TGTGCCAGCAGCTTTATCAGGGCCACTGAAGCTTTCTTT
NA	TRBV19	NA	TRBJ2-2	CASSSNSANTGELFF	TGTGCCAGTAGTAGCAACAGCGCGAACACCGGGGAGCTGTTTTTT
NA	TRBV5-4	NA	TRBJ1-1	CASSLGPTPEAFF	TGTGCCAGCAGCTTGGGCCCCACGCCCGAAGCTTTCTTT
NA	TRBV29-1	NA	TRBJ1-1	CSVANQMNTEAFF	TGCAGCGTTGCTAACCAGATGAACACTGAAGCTTTCTTT
NA	TRBV2	TRBD1	TRBJ2-7	CASSGTGWYEQYF	TGTGCCAGCAGTGGGACAGGGTGGTACGAGCAGTACTTC
NA	TRBV14	TRBD2	TRBJ2-7	CASSRRGTRETYEQYF	TGTGCCAGCTCCCGAAGAGGGACTAGAGAGACCTACGAGCAGTACTTC
medium-sized	TRBV9	TRBD1	TRBJ1-2	CASSVGDRWGDYGYTF	TGTGCCAGCAGCGTAGGGGACAGGTGGGGAGACTATGGCTACACCTTC
NA	TRBV19	NA	TRBJ2-7	CASSDKARDNYEQYF	TGTGCCAGTAGTGACAAGGCCCGGGACAACTACGAGCAGTACTTC
NA	TRBV29-1	NA	TRBJ2-1	CSVETSNEQFF	TGCAGCGTTGAAACCTCCAATGAGCAGTTCTTC
NA	TRBV4-3	NA	TRBJ2-2	CASRLLPNTGELFF	TGCGCCAGCAGATTATTGCCTAACACCGGGGAGCTGTTTTTT
NA	TRBV4-3	NA	TRBJ2-1	CASSQDSYNEQFF	TGCGCCAGCAGCCAGGACAGTTACAATGAGCAGTTCTTC
NA	TRBV4-1	TRBD1	TRBJ1-6	CASREGGSPLHF	TGCGCCAGCAGGGAAGGGGGCTCACCCCTCCACTTT
NA	TRBV19	TRBD2	TRBJ2-5	CASSRTSGTFETQYF	TGTGCCAGTAGCCGGACTAGCGGGACCTTTGAGACCCAGTACTTC
NA	TRBV5-4	TRBD2	TRBJ2-7	CASSLDSGSRNEQYF	TGTGCCAGCAGCTTGGATAGCGGGAGCCGGAACGAGCAGTACTTC
NA	TRBV27	NA	TRBJ2-7	CASSLPGAVTYEQYF	TGTGCCAGCAGTTTACCAGGAGCCGTCACCTACGAGCAGTACTTC
NA	TRBV7-9	NA	TRBJ2-1	CASSPRAASSYNEQFF	TGTGCCAGCAGCCCCCGAGCAGCATCTTCCTACAATGAGCAGTTCTTC
NA	TRBV25-1	NA	TRBJ2-5	CASSERGGQETQYF	TGTGCCAGCAGTGAGCGCGGAGGCCAAGAGACCCAGTACTTC
NA	TRBV19	NA	TRBJ2-7	CASSGRGAAYEQYF	TGTGCCAGTTCCGGACGCGGGGCGGCCTACGAGCAGTACTTC
NA	TRBV5-4	TRBD2	TRBJ2-3	CASSLGGLATDTQYF	TGTGCCAGCAGCTTGGGGGGACTAGCTACAGATACGCAGTATTTT
NA	TRBV19	TRBD1	TRBJ1-2	CASSQTGVNYGYTF	TGTGCCAGTAGTCAGACAGGGGTTAACTATGGCTACACCTTC
NA	TRBV6-1	TRBD1	TRBJ2-7	CASSEAGTGVWEQYF	TGTGCCAGCAGTGAAGCCGGGACAGGGGTTTGGGAGCAGTACTTC
NA	TRBV11-1	TRBD2	TRBJ2-2	CASSLGLAGTTGELFF	TGTGCCAGCAGCTTAGGGCTAGCGGGAACCACCGGGGAGCTGTTTTTT
once	TRBV29-1	NA	TRBJ1-5	CSVVSRPCSNQPQHF	TGCAGCGTTGTATCCAGGCCGTGTAGCAATCAGCCCCAGCATTTT
NA	TRBV10-3	TRBD1	TRBJ1-3	CASRDRVTTSGNTIYF	TGTGCCAGCCGGGACAGGGTGACTACTTCTGGAAACACCATATATTTT
NA	TRBV7-9	TRBD2	TRBJ2-2	CASRPTSGSPSGELFF	TGTGCCAGCAGACCTACTAGCGGGAGTCCGAGCGGGGAGCTGTTTTTT
NA	TRBV4-3	NA	TRBJ2-1	CASSRLAVSSYNEQFF	TGCGCCAGCAGCCGGTTAGCGGTAAGCTCCTACAATGAGCAGTTCTTC
NA	TRBV6-1	NA	TRBJ1-3	CASSTGNGNTIYF	TGTGCCAGCTCGACGGGGAACGGAAACACCATATATTTT
NA	TRBV2	TRBD1	TRBJ2-7	CASDPPWTGAYEQYF	TGTGCCAGCGACCCGCCGTGGACAGGGGCCTACGAGCAGTACTTC
NA	TRBV6-5	TRBD2	TRBJ2-3	CASRRTSGSTDTQYF	TGTGCCAGCAGGCGGACTAGCGGATCCACAGATACGCAGTATTTT
few	TRBV11-3	NA	TRBJ2-2	CASSFGRGNTGELFF	TGTGCCAGCAGCTTCGGCAGGGGGAACACCGGGGAGCTGTTTTTT
NA	TRBV5-1	TRBD2	TRBJ2-1	CASSLGTGTSGYNEQFF	TGCGCCAGCAGCTTGGGGACCGGGACTAGCGGCTACAATGAGCAGTTCTTC
NA	TRBV9	TRBD2	TRBJ2-5	CASSVAGRGGSQTQYF	TGTGCCAGCAGCGTAGCCGGCCGGGGGGGCTCACAGACCCAGTACTTC
NA	TRBV25-1	TRBD2	TRBJ2-4	CASRAAGGSKNIQYF	TGTGCCAGCAGGGCAGCGGGAGGATCTAAAAACATTCAGTACTTC
NA	TRBV5-6	NA	TRBJ1-1	CASSLTGTNTEAFF	TGTGCCAGCAGCCTGACGGGAACTAACACTGAAGCTTTCTTT
NA	TRBV7-9	NA	TRBJ2-2	CASSGGRDLTGELFF	TGTGCCAGCAGTGGGGGACGGGACCTCACCGGGGAGCTGTTTTTT
NA	TRBV5-4	TRBD1	TRBJ2-1	CASSLQGVGNEQFF	TGTGCCAGCAGCTTACAGGGGGTAGGCAATGAGCAGTTCTTC
NA	TRBV5-1	NA	TRBJ1-2	CASSLGGGSSIYGYTF	TGCGCCAGCAGCTTGGGGGGGGGTTCGTCAATCTATGGCTACACCTTC
NA	TRBV19	NA	TRBJ1-3	CASSMMDTIYF	TGTGCCAGTAGTATGATGGACACCATATATTTT
NA	TRBV5-4	TRBD1	TRBJ1-1	CASSLGTANTEAFF	TGTGCCAGCAGCCTGGGGACAGCGAACACTGAAGCTTTCTTT
NA	TRBV7-3	TRBD1	TRBJ2-4	CASSPAGTGDIQYF	TGTGCCAGCAGCCCAGCCGGGACAGGGGACATTCAGTACTTC
NA	TRBV4-1	TRBD1	TRBJ2-7	CASSQARQGAEQYF	TGCGCCAGCAGCCAAGCAAGACAGGGGGCAGAGCAGTACTTC